This T cell receptor beta chain was captured in a study of OX40 agonist ivuxolimab in advanced cancers. Across the whole study: Ivuxolimab, an agonistic anti-OX40 (CD134) antibody, was given to patients. General study findings and limits: Blood T cells, both CD4+ and CD8+, expanded clonally by week 6 at 0.1 to 3.0 mg/kg.

With regard to this clone: The target antigen is unknown.

Using immunoSEQ multiplex PCR, the repertoire was profiled, and TCRdb retains in-frame clones only, with some absent. The sample gives tens of thousands of clones, approximately 78% of which show up once; over 15% is in the top ten. Autoimmune disease history or systemic immunosuppression disqualified patients. This receptor was taken from an adult with an advanced solid tumor such as melanoma, head and neck, liver or kidney cancer. The material sequenced was CD4+ or CD8+ T cells sorted from blood, taken in a trial of the OX40 agonist ivuxolimab.

The CDR3 sequence is CAWSVASEQFF. The CDR3 region has the DNA TGTGCCTGGAGTGTAGCCTCTGAGCAGTTCTTC. The V and J genes are TRBV30 and TRBJ2-1, with D uncertain. Looked up from germline, CDR1 is GTSNPN and CDR2 is SVGIG (reference sequence). The V and J ends lost 0 bases and 9 bases respectively, with 6 bases between them. CDR3 length equals 11 residues.